This record looks at one T cell receptor (beta chain) sequence and its context. What it recognizes is unknown. TCRdb redid the calling of the 5' RACE reads with MiXCR, one entry per CDR3 protein. The sample contains a few hundred thousand distinct CDR3 sequences, roughly 24% of which appear only once. The data were taken from a study of identical twins. Notes on the study in general: Abundant cord blood beta clonotypes carried fewer insertions; memory repertoires showed none. Within monozygotic twins, out-of-frame TCR alpha sharing was underestimated by the models.

The sample was also linked to a second study, of T cells expressing NK-cell markers. This second study says: Investigators obtained TCR beta repertoires from sorted CD3+CD56+NKG2C+, CD3+CD56+NKG2C- and CD3+CD56-NKG2C+ T cells.

The clonotype comes from a young woman in good health. Sequencing was carried out using CD4+ T cells sorted from blood.

CDR3 sequence: CASSPGGAGGEQYF. The CDR3 DNA is TGTGCCAGCTCGCCAGGGGGAGCTGGGGGCGAGCAGTACTTC. The rearrangement joins TRBV18 to TRBJ2-7, with TRBD1 matching over 7 bases. V shed 6 bases and J 6 bases; nucleotides not matched to a gene: 11. The germline V gene encodes CDR1 KGHSH and CDR2 LQKENI. CDR3 size: 14 residues.